The sequence of this T cell receptor beta chain was determined in a study of T cells after yellow fever vaccination. Overall study: Any fraction with a low cell number was prepared using SMART-Seq v4 Ultra Low Input.

Study-wide findings and caveats: At around 95% for CD4 and approximately 89% for CD8, most primary-vaccination clones showed up again after the booster. The appearance of a small share of clonotypes in both CD4 and CD8 compartments was observed.

Germline loops: CDR1 MNHEY, CDR2 SVGAGI. V was pared by 0 bases and J by 3 bases, with 15 bases between. CDR3 length: 16 amino acids. Using its own MiXCR run on the 5' RACE reads, TCRdb lists one record per CDR3 protein. The sample lists approximately 27,000 distinct CDR3 sequences, under 5.5% occurring once. The sequence came from a man aged 25 to 40 who received the YFV17D yellow fever vaccine. The sample here was PBMCs, either bulk or a sorted T-cell subset (CD4+, CD8+, memory, or dextramer-sorted; not recorded which), taken 15 days after the yellow fever booster vaccination. The rearrangement uses TRBV6-5 and TRBJ2-7; no reliable D call. This chain's CDR3 is CASSYSHSSLNYEQYF. The CDR3 DNA reads as TGTGCCAGCAGTTACTCTCATTCATCTCTTAACTACGAGCAGTACTTC.